What follows are 8 T cell receptor beta chains derived from one specimen sequenced in a study of T-cell reconstitution after alpha-beta-depleted transplantation in children. For TCRbeta, the library was prepared with unique molecular identifiers. TCRdb reprocessed the PCR reads with MiXCR, giving one entry per CDR3 protein. The table shows 250,000 or so distinct CDR3 sequences, with roughly 25% occurring only once. This material consisted of PBMCs, mostly from graft donor cells, taken 360 days after TCRalphabeta/CD19-depleted stem cell transplant. The receptors were gathered from a female patient aged 2-15 years who had a stem cell transplant for congenital amegakaryocytic thrombocytopenia, so the T cells may come from the graft donor.

The rearrangement uses TRBV7-8 and TRBJ2-1; 7 bases map to TRBD2. This CDR3 has 14 amino acids. V lost 4 bases and J lost 3; bases outside the gene matches: 3. Germline-derived CDR1 and CDR2 are SGHVS and FQNEAQ. CDR3 sequence: CASSSKRDYNEQFF. The CDR3 DNA is TGTGCCAGCAGCTCGAAGCGGGACTACAATGAGCAGTTCTTC.

The gene calls are TRBV30 and TRBJ2-1, with D unclear. V lost 3 bases to trimming and J lost 7 bases, with 10 bases between them. Germline CDR1 and CDR2: GTSNPN and SVGIG (reference sequence). The CDR3 totals 12 residues. CDR3 protein: CAWRHLRNEQFF. In DNA, the CDR3 is TGTGCCTGGAGGCACCTGAGGAATGAGCAGTTCTTC.

This clonotype has ten or more counts. The CDR3 spells CASSFAGGSTEAFF. CDR3 coding DNA: TGCGCCAGCAGCTTCGCAGGGGGGAGCACTGAAGCTTTCTTT. The chain combines TRBV5-1 with TRBJ1-1; 7 positions agree with TRBD1. The CDR3 covers 14 residues. V lost 2 bases, J lost 4 bases, and 5 bases stayed unmatched. Germline CDR1 reads SGHRS; CDR2 reads YFSETQ.

The table lists this clonotype with a few counts. The chain has TRBV20-1 and TRBJ2-1; D is uncertain. The germline CDR1 and CDR2 sequences are DFQATT and SNEGSKA (reference sequence). The V end was cut by 3 bases, the J end by 6 bases, with 6 bases between. The CDR3 sequence is 11 residues long. The CDR3 coding sequence is TGCAGTGCTAGGAATCGCAATGAGCAGTTCTTC. Translated: CSARNRNEQFF.

The rearrangement joins TRBV6-1 to TRBJ2-1; D possibly corresponds to TRBD2 (6 bases). The CDR3 totals 14 residues. The V end was cut by 5 bases, the J end by 3 bases, with 11 bases between. Germline V gene data show CDR1 as MNHNS and CDR2 as SASEGT. CDR3 DNA: TGTGCCAGCAGTCGCTACGGGAGCTACAATGAGCAGTTCTTC. Translation gives CASSRYGSYNEQFF.

J is TRBJ1-1 and V is TRBV5-1; D is uncertain. This CDR3 spans 13 amino acids. V was clipped by 0 bases and J by 8 bases, with 11 bases between them. In germline, CDR1 is SGHRS, CDR2 YFSETQ. As DNA, the CDR3 is TGCGCCAGCAGCTTGGGGGCAGCCCGCGAAGCTTTCTTT. The encoded protein is CASSLGAAREAFF.

The chain employs TRBV2 and TRBJ2-5; possible D gene TRBD2, 5 bases. The germline V gene encodes CDR1 SNHLY and CDR2 FYNNEI. The CDR3 sequence is 12 residues long. V was shortened by 5 bases and J by 4 bases, with 8 bases between the two germline ends. As DNA, the CDR3 is TGTGCCAGCAGTACTGGACTAGAGACCCAGTACTTC. It specifies CASSTGLETQYF.

The V call is TRBV5-6, the J call TRBJ2-7; D may match TRBD1 or TRBD2 (6 bases each). The CDR3 sequence is 14 residues long. Trimming cost V 4 bases and J 4 bases, with 15 bases left between them. Germline V gene lookup returns CDR1 SGHDT and CDR2 YYEEEE. The CDR3 protein is CASSGGFTGYEQYF. CDR3 bases: TGTGCCAGCAGCGGGGGGTTTACAGGGTACGAGCAGTACTTC.